Shown below are 6 T cell receptor beta chains from a single sample sequenced in a study of shared clonotypes between healthy human individuals. Profiling relied on immunoSEQ multiplex PCR, and the TCRdb table lists in-frame clones only, not all of them. The sample has 1,400,000 or so clones, roughly 98.5% seen once. The source material was naive CD4+ T cells sorted from blood. Noted subset: CD45RA+ positively selected. The receptors derive from a man aged 25 to 45 in good health.

CDR3 in amino acids: CASSLNPNRVGTGELFF. The CDR3 DNA reads TGCGCCAGCAGCCTCAACCCCAACAGGGTAGGAACCGGGGAGCTGTTTTTT. The chain couples TRBV4-1 to TRBJ2-2; possibly TRBD1 for D (6 bases). Per germline, CDR1 MGHRA and CDR2 YSYEKL. The V end lost 4 bases, the J end lost 5 bases, and 20 bases lay between the germline ends. The CDR3 is 17 residues long.

The V and J genes are TRBV18 and TRBJ2-7, with TRBD2 matching 10 bases. Trimming cost V 3 bases and J 5 bases; bases outside gene matches: 4. Germline assignment: CDR1 KGHSH and CDR2 LQKENI. The CDR3 is 14 amino acids. The CDR3 DNA is TGTGCCAGCTCACCTAGCGGGAGGAGCAACGAGCAGTACTTC. Protein: CASSPSGRSNEQYF. The whole variable domain, remainder taken from reference TRBV18 and TRBJ2-7, is NAGVMQNPRHLVRRRGQEARLRCSPMKGHSHVYWYRQLPEEGLKFMVYLQKENIIDESGMPKERFSAEFPKEGPSILRIQQVVRGDSAAYFCASSPSGRSNEQYFGPGTRLTVT.

This chain uses TRBV18 with TRBJ2-7; no definite D call. CDR3 length: 15 residues. Germline loops: CDR1 KGHSH, CDR2 LQKENI. Between the trimmed V and J ends, which lost 5 bases and 4 bases, there was a span of 18 bases. CDR3 DNA: TGTGCCAGCTCAACGGCGAGGCTAGATCGGTACGAGCAGTACTTC. It codes for CASSTARLDRYEQYF.

J is TRBJ2-7 and V is TRBV7-9, with D possibly TRBD1 on 5 matching bases. This CDR3 is 14 amino acids long. Looked up from germline, CDR1 is SEHNR and CDR2 is FQNEAQ (reference sequence). The ends were cut back, 5 bases at V and 2 bases at J, with 13 bases in the middle. The CDR3 protein is CASSLRAGPYEQYF. The CDR3 DNA sequence: TGTGCCAGCAGCCTACGGGCAGGGCCCTACGAGCAGTACTTC.

The rearrangement uses TRBV30 and TRBJ2-1; the D gene is possibly TRBD2 (6 bases). V shed 3 bases and J shed 0 bases, with 18 bases lying between them. The CDR3 consists of 17 residues. Germline assignment: CDR1 GTSNPN and CDR2 SVGIG (reference sequence). CDR3 sequence: CAWSVLRDSPSYNEQFF. The CDR3 DNA follows: TGTGCCTGGAGCGTCCTGCGGGATAGCCCCTCCTACAATGAGCAGTTCTTC.

The chain has TRBV7-2 and TRBJ2-7; TRBD2 might be the D (5 bases). Trimming took off 5 bases at V and 2 bases at J, with 10 bases between the two ends. Germline V CDR1 and CDR2: SGHTA, FQGNSA. The CDR3 has 13 residues. The CDR3 is CASSTGGTYEQYF. DNA of the CDR3: TGTGCCAGCAGCACCGGAGGTACCTACGAGCAGTACTTC.